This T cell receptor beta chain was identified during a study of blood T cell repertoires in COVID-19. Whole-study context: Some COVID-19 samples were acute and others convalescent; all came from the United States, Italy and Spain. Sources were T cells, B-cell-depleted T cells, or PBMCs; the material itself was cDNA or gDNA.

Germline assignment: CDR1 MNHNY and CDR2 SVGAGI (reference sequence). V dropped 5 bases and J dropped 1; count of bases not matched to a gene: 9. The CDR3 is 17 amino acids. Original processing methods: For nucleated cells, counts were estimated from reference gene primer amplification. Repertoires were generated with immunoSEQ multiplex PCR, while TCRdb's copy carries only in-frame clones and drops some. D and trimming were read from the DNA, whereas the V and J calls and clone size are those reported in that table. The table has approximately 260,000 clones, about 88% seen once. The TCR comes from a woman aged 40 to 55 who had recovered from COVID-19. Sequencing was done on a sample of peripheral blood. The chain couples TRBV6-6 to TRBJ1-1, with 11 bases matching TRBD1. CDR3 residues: CASSLGTGGLGNTEAFF. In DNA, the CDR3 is TGTGCCAGCAGTCTAGGGACAGGGGGACTTGGGAACACTGAAGCTTTCTTT.